What follows are 22 T cell receptor beta chains derived from one specimen sequenced in a study of blood T cell repertoires in COVID-19. Clones were read by immunoSEQ multiplex PCR, and TCRdb kept only the in-frame ones, dropping some. The sample lists about 160,000 clones; approximately 88% were seen once. The sample comprised peripheral blood. These receptors came from a woman aged 55-69 years who had recovered from COVID-19.

This clone was seen a few times. The chain joins TRBV2 to TRBJ2-3; 14 bases agree with TRBD2. Germline loops: CDR1 SNHLY, CDR2 FYNNEI. The CDR3 totals 15 residues. Trimming took 4 bases from V and 6 from J; bases not matched to a gene: 3. The CDR3: CASSATSGGVDTQYF. In DNA form, the CDR3 reads TGTGCCAGCAGTGCGACTAGCGGGGGGGTTGATACGCAGTATTTT.

The count of this clone is one. This sequence joins TRBV5-1 and TRBJ1-2; maybe TRBD1 (5 bases). CDR3 size: 14 residues. Trimming cost V 7 bases and J 8 bases, with 21 bases left between them. Germline CDR1 reads SGHRS; CDR2 reads YFSETQ. The CDR3 spells CASSRETVLTGYTF. The CDR3, as DNA: TGCGCCAGCTCACGGGAGACAGTCCTTACGGGCTACACCTTC. Combining the CDR3 with reference TRBV5-1 and TRBJ1-2 gives the whole variable domain KAGVTQTPRYLIKTRGQQVTLSCSPISGHRSVSWYQQTPGQGLQFLFEYFSETQRNKGNFPGRFSGRQFSNSRSEMNVSTLELGDSALYLCASSRETVLTGYTFGSGTRLTVV.

The chain is built from TRBV3-1 (or the pseudogene TRBV3-2) and TRBJ2-2, with no clear D. This CDR3 has 16 residues. V was shortened by 0 bases and J by 6 bases, with 14 bases between the two germline ends. Germline V gene sequence: CDR1 LGHDT, CDR2 YNNKEL (reference sequence). The CDR3: CASSQDPRHGSGELFF. CDR3 DNA sequence: TGTGCCAGCAGCCAAGATCCAAGACATGGTTCCGGGGAGCTGTTTTTT.

In its sample, this clone was seen once. This chain connects TRBV5-1 to TRBJ1-1; 7 bases are a match to TRBD1. V was clipped by 4 bases and J by 5 bases; unmatched bases: 8. The germline V gene has CDR1 SGHRS and CDR2 YFSETQ. There are 14 residues in the CDR3. CDR3 region: CASSPGQEGTEAFF. CDR3 DNA sequence: TGCGCCAGCAGCCCAGGACAGGAGGGGACTGAAGCTTTCTTT.

J is TRBJ2-5 and V is TRBV7-2; D not certain. V lost 2 bases and J 4 bases, leaving 14 bases between the germline ends. Germline V CDR1 and CDR2: SGHTA, FQGNSA. This CDR3 has 15 residues. The CDR3 loop is CASSLRWSHRETQYF. The CDR3 nucleotides read TGTGCCAGCAGCTTACGGTGGTCGCACCGAGAGACCCAGTACTTC.

The chain has TRBV15 and TRBJ1-1; no reliable D call. The CDR3 sequence is 14 residues long. Deletions cut 0 bases from V and 0 bases from J, with 5 bases between. Looked up from germline, CDR1 is LNHNV and CDR2 is YYDKDF (reference sequence). DNA for the CDR3: TGTGCCACCAGCAGAGACAGATTGAACACTGAAGCTTTCTTT. Its translation: CATSRDRLNTEAFF.

The V call is TRBV7-9, the J call TRBJ1-2, with D tentatively TRBD1 (6 bases). V lost 5 bases and J lost 6, with 13 bases in between. This CDR3 has 13 residues. Germline V gives CDR1 SEHNR, CDR2 FQNEAQ (reference sequence). The CDR3: CASSPSWTDGYTF. The CDR3 nucleotides read TGTGCCAGCAGCCCAAGCTGGACAGATGGCTACACCTTC.

This chain uses TRBV12-3 or TRBV12-4 with TRBJ1-2; D perhaps matches TRBD1 (5 bases). Between the trimmed V and J ends, which lost 5 bases and 3 bases, there was a span of 10 bases. The CDR3 is 13 residues long. CDR3 protein: CASSRQSHYGYTF. In nucleotides, the CDR3 is TGTGCCAGCAGTCGACAGAGCCACTATGGCTACACCTTC.

The chain carries TRBV6-6 and TRBJ1-5; 10 bases map to TRBD1. Germline assignment: CDR1 MNHNY and CDR2 SVGAGI (reference sequence). The CDR3 runs to 15 residues. Trimming removed 4 bases from V and 6 bases from J; junction bases left unmatched: 6. CDR3 sequence (DNA): TGTGCCAGCAGTTCGACAGGGGGCGCGGGTCAGCCCCAGCATTTT. Its protein is CASSSTGGAGQPQHF.

The chain carries TRBV7-6 and TRBJ2-3, with D unresolved. Between the trimmed V and J ends, which lost 5 bases and 1 base, there was a span of 13 bases. The CDR3 loop spans 15 amino acids. Germline CDR1 is SGHVS and CDR2 is FNYEAQ. The CDR3 DNA reads TGTGCCAGCAGCCGAGACTCGAGACGCACAGATACGCAGTATTTT. Amino acid sequence: CASSRDSRRTDTQYF.

The chain employs TRBV24-1 and TRBJ2-1; TRBD1 agrees at 9 bases. V lost 4 bases and J lost 1; bases outside the gene matches: 7. CDR3 size: 17 residues. The V gene's germline CDR1 is KGHDR and CDR2 SFDVKD. CDR3: CATSDRPGQGSYNEQFF. The CDR3 DNA sequence: TGTGCCACCAGTGACCGACCGGGACAGGGTTCCTACAATGAGCAGTTCTTC.

This clone appeared a few times. The genes are TRBV20-1 and TRBJ2-5; D is unresolved. Trimming took off 1 base at V and 5 bases at J, with 5 bases between the two ends. The V gene's germline CDR1 is DFQATT and CDR2 SNEGSKA (reference sequence). The CDR3 runs to 11 residues. CDR3 loop: CSARVLETQYF. CDR3 in DNA: TGCAGTGCTAGAGTTCTCGAGACCCAGTACTTC.

The J gene is TRBJ1-6, the V gene TRBV4-1, with 8 bases matching TRBD1. CDR3 size: 15 residues. The V gene end was trimmed by 2 bases and the J gene end by 8 bases; junction bases not matched to a gene: 5. Germline V CDR1 and CDR2: MGHRA, YSYEKL. CDR3 sequence: CASSQPTGGDSPLHF. The CDR3 coding sequence is TGCGCCAGCAGCCAACCCACAGGGGGAGATTCACCCCTCCACTTT.

The chain joins TRBV6-1 to TRBJ2-3; possibly TRBD1 for D (6 bases). Looked up from germline, CDR1 is MNHNS and CDR2 is SASEGT. The length of the CDR3 is 15 residues. V was clipped by 2 bases and J by 0 bases, with 9 bases between them. The CDR3 protein is CASSENRASTDTQYF. DNA for the CDR3: TGTGCCAGCAGTGAAAACAGGGCTAGCACAGATACGCAGTATTTT.

A few counts support this clone. The chain is built from TRBV6-4 and TRBJ2-2, with D possibly matching TRBD1 (5 bases). Germline V gene sequence: CDR1 MRHNA, CDR2 SNTAGT. The CDR3 sequence is 14 residues long. V lost 11 bases to trimming and J lost 1 base, with 14 bases between them. CDR3 coding DNA: TGTGCCGGACGGCCGCAGGGGAACACCGGGGAGCTGTTTTTT. Its translation is CAGRPQGNTGELFF.

The chain uses TRBV7-9 and TRBJ2-6, with a possible D match to TRBD2 (6 bases). The V end lost 3 bases, the J end lost 0 bases, and 18 bases lay between the germline ends. The CDR3 loop spans 19 amino acids. Germline CDR1 reads SEHNR; CDR2 reads FQNEAQ (reference sequence). The CDR3 sequence is CASSLRPLVGGSGANVLTF. CDR3 coding DNA: TGTGCCAGCAGCTTGCGCCCTCTAGTGGGGGGCTCTGGGGCCAACGTCCTGACTTTC.

The chain recombines TRBV6-1 with TRBJ2-7; 8 nucleotides match TRBD1. V gave up 2 bases and J gave up 6 bases; unmatched junction bases: 9. CDR1 is MNHNS, CDR2 SASEGT, per germline. CDR3 length: 15 amino acids. The CDR3 loop reads CASSEFGTGSIEQYF. The CDR3 coding sequence is TGTGCCAGCAGTGAATTCGGGACAGGCTCCATCGAGCAGTACTTC.

J is TRBJ1-2 and V is TRBV28, with 9 bases aligning to TRBD1. CDR3 length: 14 residues. V shed 6 bases and J 4 bases; nucleotides not matched to a gene: 6. Germline values: CDR1 MDHEN, CDR2 SYDVKM. The DNA for the CDR3 is TGTGCCAGCAGCCTGGGGACAGGGACCTATGGCTACACCTTC. Translation: CASSLGTGTYGYTF.

This clone came up once. This chain links TRBV2 with TRBJ2-1; D is possibly TRBD2 (5 bases). This CDR3 has 15 residues. The V gene's germline CDR1 is SNHLY and CDR2 FYNNEI. V was clipped by 6 bases and J by 0 bases, with 12 bases between them. CDR3 bases: TGTGCCAGCAGCCAGACTATCAGCTCCTACAATGAGCAGTTCTTC. Translating gives CASSQTISSYNEQFF.

The chain uses TRBV19 and TRBJ1-5; 9 bases line up with TRBD1. Germline V lookup: CDR1 LNHDA, CDR2 SQIVND (reference sequence). Unmatched junction bases numbered 2, after V lost 7 bases and J lost 1 base. The CDR3 totals 14 residues. Written as DNA, the CDR3 is TGTGCCAGTAAACAGGGGGCCAGCAATCAGCCCCAGCATTTT. Translation: CASKQGASNQPQHF.

The V call is TRBV28, the J call TRBJ2-2; a possible D gene is TRBD1 (6 bases). The CDR3 has 15 residues. V lost 4 bases and J 0 bases, leaving 9 bases between the germline ends. Germline assignment: CDR1 MDHEN and CDR2 SYDVKM. CDR3 amino acids: CASSSRTANTGELFF. The CDR3 coding sequence is TGTGCCAGCAGTTCGAGGACAGCGAACACCGGGGAGCTGTTTTTT.

V is TRBV3-1 (or the pseudogene TRBV3-2) and J is TRBJ2-3; 8 bases fit TRBD2. Germline V gene lookup returns CDR1 LGHDT and CDR2 YNNKEL (reference sequence). The CDR3 is made up of 13 amino acids. Germline trimming cut 4 bases from V and 5 bases from J; bases unmatched to any gene: 2. The CDR3 is CASSRSGGDTQYF. The CDR3 nucleotides read TGTGCCAGCAGCCGCAGCGGGGGAGATACGCAGTATTTT.